The rows below give T cell receptor beta chains drawn from one sample of a study of T cell changes during pregnancy in multiple sclerosis. Profiling relied on immunoSEQ multiplex PCR, and the TCRdb table lists in-frame clones only, not all of them. The sample holds some 52,000 clones; about 92% are singletons and the top ten take roughly 0.71%. The source was CD4+ T cells from peripheral blood mononuclear cells, collected in the third trimester of pregnancy. These receptors came from a female donor with multiple sclerosis, enrolled in a pregnancy study. Each CDR3 is given with its conserved first and last residue. The D gene is left open where the match is weak.

v_call,d_call,cdr3_aa
TRBV11-2,TRBD1,CASSRRQGRDSPLHF
TRBV9,.,CASSVQGSYTEAFF
TRBV9,.,CASSVEGTGNYGYTF
TRBV2,.,CASSEAYGSNYGYTF
TRBV5-4,.,CASSLETAFSYEQYF
TRBV9,.,CASSVLGVSNEKLFF
TRBV2,.,CASRQGGTNTGELFF
TRBV6-5,.,CASSYVRSSGNTIYF
TRBV14,TRBD1,CASSQDRRDTQYF
TRBV9,TRBD2,CASSVFTASSSGGTDTQYF
TRBV29-1,.,CSARDRTVTGELFF
TRBV14,.,CASSQVQGASNYGYTF
TRBV4-3,.,CASSQVSQGWGSEQYF
TRBV19,TRBD2,CASSIGAGGEQFF
TRBV19,.,CASKAGRPSNQPQHF
TRBV19,.,CASSISGMSSGANVLTF